These 17 T cell receptor beta chains came from one sample sequenced in a study of T cells after posttransplantation cyclophosphamide. Clones were read by immunoSEQ multiplex PCR, and TCRdb kept only the in-frame ones, dropping some. The sample lists some 39,000 clones, none appearing once, the ten largest making up approximately 1.3%. The sequenced sample consisted of PBMCs. Receptors were obtained from a girl under 18 in good health, CMV-negative, and a related stem cell transplant donor.

This clone was observed at least ten times. This chain links TRBV6-6 with TRBJ1-2, with D possibly matching TRBD1 (6 bases). Germline V gene data show CDR1 as MNHNY and CDR2 as SVGAGI (reference sequence). V was trimmed by 4 bases and J by 3 bases, leaving 12 bases between them. There are 14 residues in the CDR3. The CDR3 sequence is CASSSGTLYYGYTF. The CDR3 DNA reads as TGTGCCAGCAGTTCCGGGACACTCTACTATGGCTACACCTTC.

The chain links TRBV7-2 to TRBJ2-7; D might be TRBD1 (6 bases). This CDR3 is 15 amino acids long. Trimming removed 5 bases from V and 2 bases from J, with 16 bases in between. Germline CDR1 reads SGHTA; CDR2 reads FQGNSA. The CDR3 region is CASSRGTTTPYEQYF. In nucleotides, the CDR3 is TGTGCCAGCAGCCGAGGGACAACAACCCCCTACGAGCAGTACTTC.

In its sample, this clone was seen many times. V usage is TRBV4-1 and J usage is TRBJ1-4; perhaps TRBD1 as D (5 bases). Germline-derived CDR1 and CDR2 are MGHRA and YSYEKL. CDR3 size: 17 residues. The ends were cut back, 0 bases at V and 7 bases at J, with 18 bases in the middle. As DNA, the CDR3 is TGCGCCAGCAGCCAAGAGGTCCGTCGGGGGGTCGGTGAAAAACTGTTTTTT. Its translation is CASSQEVRRGVGEKLFF.

This clone has a count of ten or more. This chain joins TRBV5-1 and TRBJ1-1, with D hard to call. CDR1 and CDR2 (germline): SGHRS, YFSETQ. The CDR3 runs to 14 residues. The germline V and J ends were trimmed by 2 bases and 3 bases, with 11 bases remaining between them. The DNA for the CDR3 is TGCGCCAGCAGCTTAGTCAGGATGGACACTGAAGCTTTCTTT. Its translation is CASSLVRMDTEAFF. Variable domain in full (rest from reference TRBV5-1 and TRBJ1-1): KAGVTQTPRYLIKTRGQQVTLSCSPISGHRSVSWYQQTPGQGLQFLFEYFSETQRNKGNFPGRFSGRQFSNSRSEMNVSTLELGDSALYLCASSLVRMDTEAFFGQGTRLTVV.

This clone was picked up many times. The chain joins TRBV18 to TRBJ2-3; perhaps TRBD1 as D (6 bases). Per germline, CDR1 KGHSH and CDR2 LQKENI. The CDR3 runs to 15 residues. Trimming pared 2 bases from V and 1 base from J, leaving 10 bases between. CDR3 nucleotides: TGTGCCAGCTCACCAGGGGGCGGGCGCACAGATACGCAGTATTTT. This codes for CASSPGGGRTDTQYF.

This clone was seen ten or more times. In DNA, the CDR3 is TGTGCCTCACGACTAGCGGGCTCCTACGAGCAGTACTTC. Its translation is CASRLAGSYEQYF. The chain uses TRBV19 and TRBJ2-7; the match to TRBD2 covers 10 bases. With 11 bases clipped from V and 0 bases from J, the junction kept 4 bases outside the gene matches. The CDR3 runs 13 residues. Germline assignment: CDR1 LNHDA and CDR2 SQIVND (reference sequence).

This clone was seen many times. The gene calls are TRBV9 and TRBJ2-7; a possible D gene is TRBD1 (7 bases). Per germline, CDR1 SGDLS and CDR2 YYNGEE. The CDR3 loop spans 14 amino acids. Between the trimmed V and J ends, which lost 3 bases and 2 bases, there was a span of 12 bases. CDR3 residues: CASSGGGTAYEQYF. In DNA form, the CDR3 reads TGTGCCAGCAGCGGAGGGGGGACAGCCTACGAGCAGTACTTC.

This clone has more than one count but fewer than ten. The rearrangement links TRBV7-2 to TRBJ2-3; 11 bases fit TRBD2. With V trimmed by 3 bases and J by 2 bases, 4 bases remained unmatched. Germline CDR1 and CDR2: SGHTA and FQGNSA. CDR3 length: 16 amino acids. CDR3: CASSFASGGFTDTQYF. The CDR3 bases are TGTGCCAGCAGCTTCGCTAGCGGGGGGTTCACAGATACGCAGTATTTT.

This clone was recorded many times. The chain recombines TRBV11-2 with TRBJ1-1; TRBD1 might be the D (5 bases). V was trimmed by 5 bases and J by 4 bases, leaving 14 bases between them. The CDR3 spans 14 residues. Germline assignment: CDR1 SGHAT and CDR2 FQNNGV. In DNA, the CDR3 is TGTGCCAGCAGCCCAGACCCGGGGGGCACTGAAGCTTTCTTT. Its protein product is CASSPDPGGTEAFF.

This clone was detected only a few times. J is TRBJ2-5 and V is TRBV11-2, with 9 bases fitting TRBD2. The germline CDR1 and CDR2 sequences are SGHAT and FQNNGV. The CDR3 has 15 amino acids. J lost 4 bases, V lost 3 bases, and 6 bases had no gene match. The CDR3 sequence: CASSFGGGAGETQYF. The CDR3 DNA sequence: TGTGCCAGCAGCTTTGGCGGGGGGGCAGGAGAGACCCAGTACTTC. The complete variable domain, with remaining parts taken from reference TRBV11-2 and TRBJ2-5, reads EAGVAQSPRYKIIEKRQSVAFWCNPISGHATLYWYQQILGQGPKLLIQFQNNGVVDDSQLPKDRFSAERLKGVDSTLKIQPAKLEDSAVYLCASSFGGGAGETQYFGPGTRLLVL.

This clone has a count of ten or more. V and J are TRBV7-2 and TRBJ2-6, with TRBD2 matching 8 bases. The CDR3 totals 16 residues. V was pared by 5 bases and J by 4 bases, with 7 bases of the junction left unmatched. Germline CDR1 is SGHTA and CDR2 is FQGNSA. The CDR3 region has the DNA TGTGCCAGCAGCCCGGGGGGGCTGGGGGGGGCCAACGTCCTGACTTTC. This translates into CASSPGGLGGANVLTF.

In its sample, this clone was seen a few times. The chain has TRBV28 and TRBJ2-7; 9 bases line up with TRBD1. Germline V lookup: CDR1 MDHEN, CDR2 SYDVKM. The V segment lost 4 bases and the J segment 5 bases; nucleotides outside the gene matches: 15. The CDR3 contains 17 residues. CDR3 amino acids: CASSSYMGGQGWHEQYF. In DNA, the CDR3 is TGTGCCAGCAGTTCATATATGGGGGGACAGGGTTGGCACGAGCAGTACTTC.

This clone was detected a few times. The genes are TRBV19 and TRBJ1-6; D call uncertain. Looked up from germline, CDR1 is LNHDA and CDR2 is SQIVND (reference sequence). The length of the CDR3 is 14 residues. V was shortened by 9 bases and J by 5 bases, with 14 bases between the two germline ends. The CDR3 loop is CASSLLANNSPLHF. CDR3 coding DNA: TGTGCCAGCTCACTACTCGCGAATAATTCACCCCTCCACTTT.

This clone was observed a handful of times. This sequence joins TRBV7-3 and TRBJ1-3, with D tentatively TRBD1 (5 bases). The CDR3 is 15 amino acids. Looked up from germline, CDR1 is SGHTA and CDR2 is FQGTGA. The V and J ends lost 4 bases and 7 bases respectively, with 17 bases between them. The CDR3 sequence: CASSSLGGDTNTIYF. The CDR3 DNA reads TGTGCCAGCAGCTCACTGGGGGGGGATACGAACACCATATATTTT.

There are a few counts of this clone. The rearrangement links TRBV30 to TRBJ1-3; D not resolved. The J call may be mistaken, given a closer DNA end match to TRBJ2-2. Per germline, CDR1 GTSNPN and CDR2 SVGIG (reference sequence). This CDR3 is built from 15 residues. The CDR3: CAWNELLFNTGELFF. For the CDR3, the DNA is TGTGCCTGGAATGAGCTCCTCTTTAACACCGGGGAGCTGTTTTTT.

This clone has ten or more counts. The chain combines TRBV27 with TRBJ2-7; 7 nucleotides align to TRBD2. CDR1 and CDR2 from the germline V gene are MNHEY and SMNVEV (reference sequence). Trimming cost V 6 bases and J 4 bases; bases outside gene matches: 9. The CDR3 loop spans 14 amino acids. Here the CDR3 reads CASRRGTLLYEQYF. Written as DNA, the CDR3 is TGTGCCAGCAGGCGGGGGACCCTCCTATACGAGCAGTACTTC.

This clone has ten or more counts. The chain combines TRBV2 with TRBJ1-1; D call uncertain. This CDR3 spans 12 amino acids. Germline CDR1 and CDR2: SNHLY and FYNNEI. Trimming removed 4 bases from V and 10 bases from J, with 13 bases in between. The CDR3 is CASSGGTSGAFF. The DNA of the CDR3 is TGTGCCAGCAGTGGTGGAACATCGGGAGCTTTCTTT.